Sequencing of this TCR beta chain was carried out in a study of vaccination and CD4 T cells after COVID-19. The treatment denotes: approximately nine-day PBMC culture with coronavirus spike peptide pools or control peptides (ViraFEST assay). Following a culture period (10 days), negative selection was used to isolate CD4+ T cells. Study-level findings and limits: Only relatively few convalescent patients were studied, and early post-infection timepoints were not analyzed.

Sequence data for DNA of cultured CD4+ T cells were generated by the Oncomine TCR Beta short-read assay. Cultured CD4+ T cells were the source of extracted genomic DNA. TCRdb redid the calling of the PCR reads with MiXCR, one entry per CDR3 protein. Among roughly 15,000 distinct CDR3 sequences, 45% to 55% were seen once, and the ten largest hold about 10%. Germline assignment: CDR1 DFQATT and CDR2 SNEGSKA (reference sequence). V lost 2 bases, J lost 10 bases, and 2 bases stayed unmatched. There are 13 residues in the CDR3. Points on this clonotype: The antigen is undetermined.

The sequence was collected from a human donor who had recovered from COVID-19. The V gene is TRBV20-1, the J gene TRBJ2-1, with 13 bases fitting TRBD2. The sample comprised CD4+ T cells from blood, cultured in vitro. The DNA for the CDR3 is TGCAGTGCTAGATCGACTAGCGGGAGGGAGCAGTTCTTC. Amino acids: CSARSTSGREQFF.